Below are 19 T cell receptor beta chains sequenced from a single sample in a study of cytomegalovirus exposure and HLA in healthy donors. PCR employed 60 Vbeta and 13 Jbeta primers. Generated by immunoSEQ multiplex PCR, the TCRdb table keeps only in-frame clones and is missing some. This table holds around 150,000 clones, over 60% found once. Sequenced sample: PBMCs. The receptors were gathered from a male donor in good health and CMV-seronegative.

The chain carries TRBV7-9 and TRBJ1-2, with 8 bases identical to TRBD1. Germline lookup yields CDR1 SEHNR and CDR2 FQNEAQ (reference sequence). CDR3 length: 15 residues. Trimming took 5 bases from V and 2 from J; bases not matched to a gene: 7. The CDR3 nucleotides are TGTGCCAGCAGCACGCCCTCAGGGGGCAACTATGGCTACACCTTC. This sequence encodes CASSTPSGGNYGYTF.

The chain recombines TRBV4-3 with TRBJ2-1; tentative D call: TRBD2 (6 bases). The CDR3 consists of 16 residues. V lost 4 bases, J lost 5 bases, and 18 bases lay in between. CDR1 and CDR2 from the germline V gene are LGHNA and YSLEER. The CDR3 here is CASSPERATKNNEQFF. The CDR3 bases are TGCGCCAGCAGCCCAGAGCGGGCAACCAAGAACAATGAGCAGTTCTTC.

In DNA form, the CDR3 reads TGCGCCAGCAGCTTTAGACGGGAGTCGGGAACAGATACGCAGTATTTT. Its translation is CASSFRRESGTDTQYF. The chain joins TRBV5-1 to TRBJ2-3, with TRBD2 as a possible D gene (6 bases). V was cut by 2 bases and J by 3 bases, with 16 bases left in between. The germline gives CDR1 SGHRS, CDR2 YFSETQ. This CDR3 comprises 16 residues.

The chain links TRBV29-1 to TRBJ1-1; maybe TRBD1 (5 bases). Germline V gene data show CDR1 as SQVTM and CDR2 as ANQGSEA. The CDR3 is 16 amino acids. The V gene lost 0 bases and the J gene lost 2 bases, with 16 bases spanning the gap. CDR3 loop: CSVEEGGGGINTEAFF. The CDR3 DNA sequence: TGCAGCGTTGAAGAAGGCGGGGGGGGGATAAACACTGAAGCTTTCTTT. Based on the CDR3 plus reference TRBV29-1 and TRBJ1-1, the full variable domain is SAVISQKPSRDICQRGTSLTIQCQVDSQVTMMFWYRQQPGQSLTLIATANQGSEATYESGFVIDKFPISRPNLTFSTLTVSNMSPEDSSIYLCSVEEGGGGINTEAFFGQGTRLTVV.

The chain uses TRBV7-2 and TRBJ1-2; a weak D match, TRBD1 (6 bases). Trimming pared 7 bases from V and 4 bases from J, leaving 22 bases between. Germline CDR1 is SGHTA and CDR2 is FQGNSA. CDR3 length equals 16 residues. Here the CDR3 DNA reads TGTGCCAGCACTCCCCCCGGGGCAGGGGCGGCCTATGGCTACACCTTC. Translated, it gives CASTPPGAGAAYGYTF. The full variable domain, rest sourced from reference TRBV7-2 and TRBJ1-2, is GAGVSQSPSNKVTEKGKDVELRCDPISGHTALYWYRQSLGQGLEFLIYFQGNSAPDKSGLPSDRFSAERTGGSVSTLTIQRTQQEDSAVYLCASTPPGAGAAYGYTFGSGTRLTVV.

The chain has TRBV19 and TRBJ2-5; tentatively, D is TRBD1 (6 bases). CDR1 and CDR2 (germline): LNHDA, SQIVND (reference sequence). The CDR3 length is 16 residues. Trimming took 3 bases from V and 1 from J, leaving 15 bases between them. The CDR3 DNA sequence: TGTGCCAGTAGTATTGGTACAGGGAAAGGCCAAGAGACCCAGTACTTC. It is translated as CASSIGTGKGQETQYF.

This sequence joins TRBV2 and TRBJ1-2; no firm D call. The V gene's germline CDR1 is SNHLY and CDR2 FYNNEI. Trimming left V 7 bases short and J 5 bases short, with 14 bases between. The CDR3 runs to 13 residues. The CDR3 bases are TGTGCCAGCACCCCCGAGCAGGCTTATGGCTACACCTTC. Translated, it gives CASTPEQAYGYTF.

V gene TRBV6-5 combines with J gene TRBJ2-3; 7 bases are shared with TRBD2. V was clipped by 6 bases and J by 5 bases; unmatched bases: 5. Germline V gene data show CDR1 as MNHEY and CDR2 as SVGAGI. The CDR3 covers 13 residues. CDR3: CASSPGEGDTQYF. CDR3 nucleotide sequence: TGTGCCAGCAGCCCCGGGGAGGGAGATACGCAGTATTTT.

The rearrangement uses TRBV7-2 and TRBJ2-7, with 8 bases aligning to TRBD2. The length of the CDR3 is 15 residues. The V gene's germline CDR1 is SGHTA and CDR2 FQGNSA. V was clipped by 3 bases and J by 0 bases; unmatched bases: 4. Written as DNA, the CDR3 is TGTGCCAGCAGCTTCGGCGGGGGGCCCTCCTACGAGCAGTACTTC. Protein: CASSFGGGPSYEQYF.

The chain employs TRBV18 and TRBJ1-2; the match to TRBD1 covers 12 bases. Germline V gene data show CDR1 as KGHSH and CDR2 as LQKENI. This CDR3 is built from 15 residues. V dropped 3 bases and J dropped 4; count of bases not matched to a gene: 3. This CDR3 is CASSPGTGGAYGYTF. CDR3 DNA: TGTGCCAGCTCACCCGGGACAGGGGGCGCCTATGGCTACACCTTC. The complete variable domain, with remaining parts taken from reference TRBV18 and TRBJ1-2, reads NAGVMQNPRHLVRRRGQEARLRCSPMKGHSHVYWYRQLPEEGLKFMVYLQKENIIDESGMPKERFSAEFPKEGPSILRIQQVVRGDSAAYFCASSPGTGGAYGYTFGSGTRLTVV.

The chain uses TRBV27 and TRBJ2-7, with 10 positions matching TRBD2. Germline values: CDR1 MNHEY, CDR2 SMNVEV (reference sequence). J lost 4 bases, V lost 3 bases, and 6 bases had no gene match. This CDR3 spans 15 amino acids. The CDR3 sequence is CASSFNGLAAYEQYF. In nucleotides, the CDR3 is TGTGCCAGCAGTTTTAACGGACTAGCGGCTTACGAGCAGTACTTC.

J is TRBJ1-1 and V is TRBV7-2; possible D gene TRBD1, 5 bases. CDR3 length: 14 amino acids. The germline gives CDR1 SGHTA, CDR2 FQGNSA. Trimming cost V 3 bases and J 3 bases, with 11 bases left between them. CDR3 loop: CASSFAGWDTEAFF. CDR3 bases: TGTGCCAGCAGCTTTGCAGGGTGGGACACTGAAGCTTTCTTT.

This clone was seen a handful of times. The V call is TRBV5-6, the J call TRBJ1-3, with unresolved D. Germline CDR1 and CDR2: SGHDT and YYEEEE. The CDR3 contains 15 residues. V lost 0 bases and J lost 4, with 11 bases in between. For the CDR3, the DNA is TGTGCCAGCAGCTTGGGTTGGGGAGCCGGAAACACCATATATTTT. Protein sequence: CASSLGWGAGNTIYF.

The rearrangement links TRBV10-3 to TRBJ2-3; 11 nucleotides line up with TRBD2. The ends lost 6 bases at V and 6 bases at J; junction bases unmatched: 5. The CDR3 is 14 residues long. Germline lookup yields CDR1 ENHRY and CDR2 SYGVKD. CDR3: CAIRPTSGTDTQYF. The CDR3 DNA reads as TGTGCCATCAGACCGACTAGCGGGACCGATACGCAGTATTTT.

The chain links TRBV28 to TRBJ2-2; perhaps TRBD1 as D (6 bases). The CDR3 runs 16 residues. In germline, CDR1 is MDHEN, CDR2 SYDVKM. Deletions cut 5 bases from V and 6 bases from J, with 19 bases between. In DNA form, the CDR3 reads TGTGCCAGCAGTCCCCTAAGGACAGCCGGGCCCGGGGAGCTGTTTTTT. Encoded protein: CASSPLRTAGPGELFF.

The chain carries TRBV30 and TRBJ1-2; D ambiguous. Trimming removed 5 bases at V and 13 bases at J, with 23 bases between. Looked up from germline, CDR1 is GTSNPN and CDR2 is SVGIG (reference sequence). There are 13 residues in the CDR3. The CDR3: CAWAPTSRGLVTF. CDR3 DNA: TGTGCCTGGGCCCCCACGAGTCGGGGTTTAGTCACCTTC.

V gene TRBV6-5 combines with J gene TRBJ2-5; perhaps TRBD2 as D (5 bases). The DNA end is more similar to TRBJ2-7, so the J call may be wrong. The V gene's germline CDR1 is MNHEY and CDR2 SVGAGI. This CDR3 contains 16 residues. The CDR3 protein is CASSYSTGEGSYEQYF. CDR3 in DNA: TGTGCCAGCAGTTACTCGACCGGGGAAGGTTCCTACGAGCAGTACTTC.

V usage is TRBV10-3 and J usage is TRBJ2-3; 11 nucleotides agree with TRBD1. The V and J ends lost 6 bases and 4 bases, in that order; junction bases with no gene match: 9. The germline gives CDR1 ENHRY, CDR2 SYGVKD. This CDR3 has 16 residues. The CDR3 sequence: CAISFPGQGESDTQYF. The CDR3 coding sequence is TGTGCCATCAGCTTCCCGGGACAGGGGGAGTCAGATACGCAGTATTTT.

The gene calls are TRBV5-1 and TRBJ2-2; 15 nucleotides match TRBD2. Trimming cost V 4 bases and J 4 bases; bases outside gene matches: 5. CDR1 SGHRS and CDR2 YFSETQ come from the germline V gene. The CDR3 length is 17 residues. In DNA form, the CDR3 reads TGCGCCAGCAGCCCCGGGACTAGCGGGGGGAGCACCGGGGAGCTGTTTTTT. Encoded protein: CASSPGTSGGSTGELFF.